The text below deals with one T cell receptor (beta chain). The data stem from a study of T cell responses to AZD1222 COVID-19 vaccine. About the research overall: Second doses were pooled across both intervals (about 4 or about 12 weeks).

V lost 11 bases to trimming and J lost 2 bases, with 12 bases between them. This CDR3 is built from 12 residues. The V gene's germline CDR1 is LGHDT and CDR2 YNNKEL (reference sequence). The protocol was immunoSEQ multiplex PCR, while the TCRdb copy is restricted to in-frame clones and leaves out a portion. The sample has some 130,000 clones, about nine tenths seen once. The sequenced sample was peripheral blood, obtained on day 0 of AZD1222 vaccination. This chain links TRBV3-1 (or the pseudogene TRBV3-2) with TRBJ1-2, with D hard to call. This TCR was sampled from an adult in good health. CDR3 DNA: TGTGCCTCAGCCGGTTCAAACTATGGCTACACCTTC. As protein: CASAGSNYGYTF.